A selection of T cell receptor beta chains follows, all from one sample in a study of blood T cell repertoires in COVID-19. The repertoire was sequenced with immunoSEQ multiplex PCR; TCRdb's copy has only in-frame clones and lacks some. Of under 250,000 clones in the sample, about 90% are singletons; the top ten hold 3.5% to 4%. The sequencing sample was made of PBMCs or T cells enriched from blood (not recorded which). Receptor source: a woman in her twenties or thirties with acute COVID-19. CDR3s include the opening cysteine and the closing phenylalanine or tryptophan. A D gene is named only where the DNA matches it firmly. The listing skips clone size in some rows; elsewhere it reads once, few, many or a size class.

abundance	d_gene	v_gene	j_gene	CDR3nt	CDR3aa
.	.	TRBV7-2	TRBJ1-5	TGTGCCAGCAGCTTAGCGGGGGGAAGCAATCAGCCCCAGCATTTT	CASSLAGGSNQPQHF
once	TRBD2	TRBV30	TRBJ2-3	TGTGCCTGGAGCACGGGGGGGGCCCGCACAGATACGCAGTATTTT	CAWSTGGARTDTQYF
once	.	TRBV10-2	TRBJ1-2	TGCGCCAGCCCGAGCGACAGGAGCCTTAACTATGGCTACACCTTC	CASPSDRSLNYGYTF
.	.	TRBV5-1	TRBJ2-7	TGCGCCAGCAGCTTGGAGTTTCGGCGGTCCCGAGAGCAGTACTTC	CASSLEFRRSREQYF
.	TRBD1	TRBV19	TRBJ2-1	TGTGCCAGTACCGAGGGGGCCCCTTACAATGAGCAGTTCTTC	CASTEGAPYNEQFF
.	TRBD1	TRBV10-3	TRBJ1-2	TGTGCCATCAGCCGGGACAGGGATTACTATGGCTACACCTTC	CAISRDRDYYGYTF
once	TRBD2	TRBV4-3	TRBJ2-7	TGCGCCAGCAGCCAAGAGGCGGGGGGATTCTCCTACGAGCAGTACTTC	CASSQEAGGFSYEQYF
.	TRBD1	TRBV5-1	TRBJ1-1	TGCGCCAGCAGCTTGCAGGGGGCGCGGTATAACGCTGAAGCTTTCTTT	CASSLQGARYNAEAFF
.	TRBD1	TRBV28	TRBJ1-6	TGTGCCAGCCATCCTTCCGGGACAGGGAGGTTACCCCTCCACTTT	CASHPSGTGRLPLHF
once	TRBD1	TRBV5-1	TRBJ2-7	TGCGCCAGCAGCCAACGACAGGGGGCCTACGAGCAGTACTTC	CASSQRQGAYEQYF
.	.	TRBV18	TRBJ1-5	TGTGCCAGCTCACCACTTGGGGCGGGGCAGCCCCAGCATTTT	CASSPLGAGQPQHF
.	.	TRBV9	TRBJ1-3	TGTGCCAGCAGCCCCCAACAGGCCCGCTCTGGAAACACCATATATTTT	CASSPQQARSGNTIYF
once	TRBD2	TRBV27	TRBJ2-7	TGTGCCAGCAGCCCCGGGACTAGCTCCTACGAGCAGTACTTC	CASSPGTSSYEQYF
.	.	TRBV4-2	TRBJ1-1	TGTGCCAGCAGCCCGACGGGGGGTTACATGAACACTGAAGCTTTCTTT	CASSPTGGYMNTEAFF
once	TRBD1	TRBV19	TRBJ1-1	TGTGCCAGTAGTATAGAGAGGGGACAGGGGGATTTCAACACTGAAGCTTTCTTT	CASSIERGQGDFNTEAFF
.	TRBD1	TRBV4-1	TRBJ2-7	TGCGCCAGCAGCCACAGGACAGGGACCTACGAGCAGTACTTC	CASSHRTGTYEQYF